These T cell receptor beta chains were read from a single sample in a study of a mutant IDH1 vaccine in newly diagnosed glioma. The protocol was immunoSEQ multiplex PCR, while the TCRdb copy is restricted to in-frame clones and leaves out a portion. The repertoire has 40,000 or so clones, just under 80% of them found once; the top ten carry about 9.8%. Sequencing used PBMCs, obtained from a glioma patient treated with radiotherapy, temozolomide or both. These receptors were collected from a man in his forties with glioma. Some clones in this sample may be carry-over from other donors' samples. Each CDR3 is given with its conserved first and last residue. D genes are given only for firm matches. Size is stated for part of the rows, as once, few or many counts, or as a class when the clone is expanded.

V,size,D,J,DNA,CDR3
TRBV6-6,NA,NA,TRBJ1-1,TGTGCCAGCAGTTACGGGCCTACTGAAGCTTTCTTT,CASSYGPTEAFF
TRBV27,NA,NA,TRBJ2-7,TGTGCCAGCAGTGGCTCCTACGAGCAGTACTTC,CASSGSYEQYF
TRBV6-1,NA,TRBD2,TRBJ2-3,TGTGCCAGCACCCCTAGCGGGAGCACAGATACGCAGTATTTT,CASTPSGSTDTQYF
TRBV11-2,NA,NA,TRBJ1-1,TGTGCCAGCAGCTTAGTGTCCGGGAACACTGAAGCTTTCTTT,CASSLVSGNTEAFF
TRBV6-1,NA,NA,TRBJ2-7,TGTGCCAGCAGAGAAGAGGGACCCACCTACGAGCAGTACTTC,CASREEGPTYEQYF
TRBV30,NA,TRBD1,TRBJ1-1,TGTGCCTGGAGTGTCCCCGGGACAGCTAACACTGAAGCTTTCTTT,CAWSVPGTANTEAFF
TRBV4-1,NA,NA,TRBJ2-1,TGCGCCAGCAGCCAAGATCAGCACAATGAGCAGTTCTTC,CASSQDQHNEQFF
TRBV4-1,NA,NA,TRBJ2-1,TGCGCCAGCAGTCCCCCAAACGGATACAATGAGCAGTTCTTC,CASSPPNGYNEQFF
TRBV2,NA,NA,TRBJ1-5,TGTGCCAGCAGTTCTTCAACAAGAGTAAATCAGCCCCAGCATTTT,CASSSSTRVNQPQHF
TRBV5-1,NA,TRBD1,TRBJ2-5,TGCGCCAGCAGCTTCGAGACAGGGGGCGCAGGGACCCAGTACTTC,CASSFETGGAGTQYF
TRBV5-1,once,NA,TRBJ2-4,TGCGCCAGCAGCGCCACCGGGACATCCGAAAACATTCAGTACTTC,CASSATGTSENIQYF
TRBV7-8,NA,TRBD2,TRBJ2-5,TGTGCCAGCAGCCTAGCCCCCCCGGGACTAGCAGTAGAGACCCAGTACTTC,CASSLAPPGLAVETQYF
TRBV18,NA,TRBD1,TRBJ1-6,TGTGCCAGCTCACCAGCGGACAGGGGAGGGGACTCACCCCTCCACTTT,CASSPADRGGDSPLHF
TRBV5-1,NA,TRBD2,TRBJ2-3,TGCGCCAGCAGCGCCCGGGAGGTAGGGTTGGCAGATACGCAGTATTTT,CASSAREVGLADTQYF
TRBV5-1,NA,NA,TRBJ1-2,TGCGCCAGCAGCAATACCTCCAGGGCCTATGGCTACACCTTC,CASSNTSRAYGYTF
TRBV19,NA,NA,TRBJ2-3,TGTGCCAGTAGGAAGGGCACAGATACGCAGTATTTT,CASRKGTDTQYF
TRBV5-6,NA,NA,TRBJ2-3,TGTGCCAGCAGCCAGGGACTCCCCGAAGGGAATACGCAGTATTTT,CASSQGLPEGNTQYF
TRBV4-1,NA,TRBD1,TRBJ2-7,TGCGCCAGCAGCCTTCAGGTACAGGGGTACGAGCAGTACTTC,CASSLQVQGYEQYF
TRBV2,NA,TRBD1,TRBJ1-6,TGTGCCAGCAGAGCCGGGACAGATAATTCACCCCTCCACTTT,CASRAGTDNSPLHF
TRBV2,NA,NA,TRBJ2-3,TGTGCCAGCAGCGTGTTCACAGATACGCAGTATTTT,CASSVFTDTQYF
TRBV6-5,few,NA,TRBJ1-1,TGTGCCAGCAGGGATACAGGGCTTTACACTGAAGCTTTCTTT,CASRDTGLYTEAFF
TRBV11-2,NA,NA,TRBJ2-1,TGTGCCAGCAGCCATAGAGTAGGGACTTGGGGAAGCTCCTACAATGAGCAGTTCTTC,CASSHRVGTWGSSYNEQFF
TRBV7-2,NA,NA,TRBJ1-1,TGTGCCAGCAGGCCTACCAGGGCGAACACTGAAGCTTTCTTT,CASRPTRANTEAFF
TRBV5-4,once,NA,TRBJ1-3,TGTGCCAGCAGCTTTAGGCCAGACTCTGGAAACACCATATATTTT,CASSFRPDSGNTIYF